This T cell receptor beta chain was found in a study of OX40 agonist ivuxolimab in advanced cancers. Whole-study context: Treatment of patients was with ivuxolimab, an agonistic anti-OX40 (CD134) antibody.

The length of the CDR3 is 14 residues. Germline loops: CDR1 KGHSH, CDR2 LQKENI. Study findings and constraints: Among the lowest peripheral clonal expansion occurred in 0.1-3.0 mg/kg partial responders. Blood T cells, both CD4+ and CD8+, expanded clonally by week 6 at 0.1 to 3.0 mg/kg. Also showing low normalized T-cell clonal expansion were some of the nonresponders.

Worth noting for this clone: The antigen is unknown. Relative to the germline gene, one junction end is altered; a read error may explain this.

Using immunoSEQ multiplex PCR, the repertoire was profiled, and TCRdb retains in-frame clones only, with some absent. This table holds over 45,000 clones, 83% found once. The specimen comprised CD4+ or CD8+ T cells sorted from blood, sampled in a trial of the OX40 agonist ivuxolimab. This chain links TRBV18 with TRBJ2-2, with D possibly being TRBD2 (6 bases). The sequence derives from an adult with an advanced solid tumor such as melanoma, head and neck, liver or kidney cancer. DNA of the CDR3: TGTGCCAGTCAACGGGCGGGGAACGCCGGGGAGCTGTTTTTT. This translates into CASQRAGNAGELFF. Using reference TRBV18 and TRBJ2-2 for the parts outside the CDR3, the full variable domain is NAGVMQNPRHLVRRRGQEARLRCSPMKGHSHVYWYRQLPEEGLKFMVYLQKENIIDESGMPKERFSAEFPKEGPSILRIQQVVRGDSAAYFCASQRAGNAGELFFGEGSRLTVL.